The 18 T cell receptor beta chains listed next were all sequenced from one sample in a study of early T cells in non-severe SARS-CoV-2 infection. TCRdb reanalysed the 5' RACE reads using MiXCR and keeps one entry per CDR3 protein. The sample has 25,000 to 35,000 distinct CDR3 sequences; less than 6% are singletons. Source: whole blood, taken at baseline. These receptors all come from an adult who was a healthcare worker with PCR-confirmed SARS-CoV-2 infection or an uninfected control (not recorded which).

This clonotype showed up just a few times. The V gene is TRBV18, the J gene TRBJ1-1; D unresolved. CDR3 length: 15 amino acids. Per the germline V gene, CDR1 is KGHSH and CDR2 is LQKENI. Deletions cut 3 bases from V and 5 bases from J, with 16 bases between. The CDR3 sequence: CASSPREGQGTEAFF. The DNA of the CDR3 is TGTGCCAGCTCACCCCGGGAGGGCCAAGGAACTGAAGCTTTCTTT.

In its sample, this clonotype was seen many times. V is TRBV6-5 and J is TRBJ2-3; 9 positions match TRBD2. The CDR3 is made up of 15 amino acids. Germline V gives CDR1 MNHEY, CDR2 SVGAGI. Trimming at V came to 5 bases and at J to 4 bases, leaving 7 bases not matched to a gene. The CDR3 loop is CASSTGGRVADTQYF. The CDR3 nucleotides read TGTGCCAGCAGTACAGGCGGGAGGGTCGCAGATACGCAGTATTTT.

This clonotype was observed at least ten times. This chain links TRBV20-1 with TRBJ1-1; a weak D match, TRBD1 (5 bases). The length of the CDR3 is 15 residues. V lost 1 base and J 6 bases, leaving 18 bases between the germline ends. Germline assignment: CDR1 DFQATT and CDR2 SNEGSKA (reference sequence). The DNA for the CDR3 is TGCAGTGCTAGAGTGACGCAGGGCGCTGGCGCTGAAGCTTTCTTT. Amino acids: CSARVTQGAGAEAFF.

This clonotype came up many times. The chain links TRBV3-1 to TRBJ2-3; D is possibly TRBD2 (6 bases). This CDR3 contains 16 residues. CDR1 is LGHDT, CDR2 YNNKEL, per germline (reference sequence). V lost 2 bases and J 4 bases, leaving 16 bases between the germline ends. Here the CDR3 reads CASSQPPGEGADTQYF. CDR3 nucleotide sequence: TGTGCCAGCAGCCAACCCCCGGGGGAAGGGGCAGATACGCAGTATTTT.

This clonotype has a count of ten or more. The CDR3 DNA reads as TGCAGTGCCCAGAGGGGCACTGAAGCTTTCTTT. Amino acid sequence: CSAQRGTEAFF. This chain uses TRBV20-1 with TRBJ1-1, with D perhaps matching TRBD1 (5 bases). Germline V gene sequence: CDR1 DFQATT, CDR2 SNEGSKA (reference sequence). Trimming stripped 6 bases from V and 4 bases from J, with 9 bases between. The CDR3 is 11 residues long.

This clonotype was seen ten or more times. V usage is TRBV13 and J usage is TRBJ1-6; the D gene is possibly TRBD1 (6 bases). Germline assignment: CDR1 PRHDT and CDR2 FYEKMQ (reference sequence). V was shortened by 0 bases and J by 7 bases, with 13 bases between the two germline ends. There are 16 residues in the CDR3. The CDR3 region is CASSLGLWTENSPLHF. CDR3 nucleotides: TGTGCCAGCAGCTTAGGCCTTTGGACAGAGAATTCACCCCTCCACTTT.

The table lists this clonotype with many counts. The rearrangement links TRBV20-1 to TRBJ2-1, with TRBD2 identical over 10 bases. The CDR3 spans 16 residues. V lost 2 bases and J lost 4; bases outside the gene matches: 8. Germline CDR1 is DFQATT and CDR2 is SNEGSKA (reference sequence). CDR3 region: CSARNPLAGEYNEQFF. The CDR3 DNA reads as TGCAGTGCTAGAAACCCCCTAGCGGGAGAGTACAATGAGCAGTTCTTC.

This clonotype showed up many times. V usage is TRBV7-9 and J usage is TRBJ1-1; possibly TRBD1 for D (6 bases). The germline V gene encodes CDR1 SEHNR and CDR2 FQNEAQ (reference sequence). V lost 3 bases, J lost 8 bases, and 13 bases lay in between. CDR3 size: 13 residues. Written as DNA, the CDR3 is TGTGCCAGCAGCTTTTACGGACAGACCGAAGCTTTCTTT. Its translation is CASSFYGQTEAFF.

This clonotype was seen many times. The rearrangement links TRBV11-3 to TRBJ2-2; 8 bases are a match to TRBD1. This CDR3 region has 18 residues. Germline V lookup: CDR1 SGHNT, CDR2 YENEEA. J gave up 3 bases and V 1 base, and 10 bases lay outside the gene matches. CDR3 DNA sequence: TGTGCCAGCAGCTTAGGCGTCAGGGGGCGCGGGGACACCGGGGAGCTGTTTTTT. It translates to CASSLGVRGRGDTGELFF.

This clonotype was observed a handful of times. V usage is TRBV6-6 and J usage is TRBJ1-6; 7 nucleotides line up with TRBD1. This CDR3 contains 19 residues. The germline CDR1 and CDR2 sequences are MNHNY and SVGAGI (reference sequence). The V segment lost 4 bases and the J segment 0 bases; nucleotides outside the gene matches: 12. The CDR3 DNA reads TGTGCCAGCAGTTTCGGATTACCGGGACAGAGCTCCTATAATTCACCCCTCCACTTT. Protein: CASSFGLPGQSSYNSPLHF.

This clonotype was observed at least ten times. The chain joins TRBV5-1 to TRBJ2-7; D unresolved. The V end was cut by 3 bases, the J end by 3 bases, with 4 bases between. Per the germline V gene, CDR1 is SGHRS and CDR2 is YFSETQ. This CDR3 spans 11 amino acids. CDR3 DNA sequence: TGCGCCAGCAGCTATGACTACGAGCAGTACTTC. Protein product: CASSYDYEQYF.

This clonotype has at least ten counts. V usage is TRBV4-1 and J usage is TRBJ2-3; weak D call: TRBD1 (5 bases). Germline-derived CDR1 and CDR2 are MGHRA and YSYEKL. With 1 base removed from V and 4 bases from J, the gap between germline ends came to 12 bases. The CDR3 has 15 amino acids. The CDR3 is CASSQVRARADTQYF. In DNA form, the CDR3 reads TGCGCCAGCAGCCAAGTCAGGGCTAGAGCAGATACGCAGTATTTT.

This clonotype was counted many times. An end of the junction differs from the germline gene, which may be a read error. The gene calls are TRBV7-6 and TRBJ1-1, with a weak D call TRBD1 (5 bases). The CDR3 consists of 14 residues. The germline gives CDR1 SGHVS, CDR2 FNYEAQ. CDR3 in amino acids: CAGSLGAGNTEAFF. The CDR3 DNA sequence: TGTGCCGGCAGCTTAGGGGCCGGGAACACTGAAGCTTTCTTT.

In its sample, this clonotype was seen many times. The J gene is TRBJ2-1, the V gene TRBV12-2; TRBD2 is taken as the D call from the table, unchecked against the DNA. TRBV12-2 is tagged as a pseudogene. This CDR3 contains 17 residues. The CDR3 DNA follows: TGTGCAAGTTCACCTGGCTCTAGCGGGAGGACCTACAATGAGCAGTTCTTC. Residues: CASSPGSSGRTYNEQFF.

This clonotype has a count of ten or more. The chain's CDR3 is CASSLERIPGELFF. The CDR3 coding sequence is TGCGCCAGCAGCTTGGAACGCATTCCCGGGGAGCTGTTTTTT. The chain couples TRBV5-1 to TRBJ2-2; the D is unclear. Germline lookup yields CDR1 SGHRS and CDR2 YFSETQ. V shed 0 bases and J shed 6 bases, with 9 bases lying between them. This CDR3 region has 14 residues.

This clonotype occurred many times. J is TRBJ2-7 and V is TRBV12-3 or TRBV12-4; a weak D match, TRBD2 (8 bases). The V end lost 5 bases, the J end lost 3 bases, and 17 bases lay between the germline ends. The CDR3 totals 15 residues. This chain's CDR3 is CASSPGGDRHYEQYF. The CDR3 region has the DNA TGTGCCAGCAGTCCGGGGGGGGACAGACACTACGAGCAGTACTTC.

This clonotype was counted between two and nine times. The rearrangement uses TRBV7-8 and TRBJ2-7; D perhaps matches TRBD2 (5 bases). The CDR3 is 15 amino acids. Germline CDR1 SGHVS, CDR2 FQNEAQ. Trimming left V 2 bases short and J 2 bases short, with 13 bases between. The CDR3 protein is CASSLLPLVTYEQYF. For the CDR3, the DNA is TGTGCCAGCAGCTTACTCCCACTAGTTACCTACGAGCAGTACTTC.

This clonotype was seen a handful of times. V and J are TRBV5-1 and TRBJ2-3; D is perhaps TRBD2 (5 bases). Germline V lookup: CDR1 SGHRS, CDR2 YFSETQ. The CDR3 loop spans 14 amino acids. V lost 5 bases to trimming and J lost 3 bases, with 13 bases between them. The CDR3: CASRRAGGTDTQYF. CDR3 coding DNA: TGCGCCAGCAGACGGGCAGGAGGTACAGATACGCAGTATTTT. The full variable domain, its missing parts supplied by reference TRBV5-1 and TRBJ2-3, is KAGVTQTPRYLIKTRGQQVTLSCSPISGHRSVSWYQQTPGQGLQFLFEYFSETQRNKGNFPGRFSGRQFSNSRSEMNVSTLELGDSALYLCASRRAGGTDTQYFGPGTRLTVL.